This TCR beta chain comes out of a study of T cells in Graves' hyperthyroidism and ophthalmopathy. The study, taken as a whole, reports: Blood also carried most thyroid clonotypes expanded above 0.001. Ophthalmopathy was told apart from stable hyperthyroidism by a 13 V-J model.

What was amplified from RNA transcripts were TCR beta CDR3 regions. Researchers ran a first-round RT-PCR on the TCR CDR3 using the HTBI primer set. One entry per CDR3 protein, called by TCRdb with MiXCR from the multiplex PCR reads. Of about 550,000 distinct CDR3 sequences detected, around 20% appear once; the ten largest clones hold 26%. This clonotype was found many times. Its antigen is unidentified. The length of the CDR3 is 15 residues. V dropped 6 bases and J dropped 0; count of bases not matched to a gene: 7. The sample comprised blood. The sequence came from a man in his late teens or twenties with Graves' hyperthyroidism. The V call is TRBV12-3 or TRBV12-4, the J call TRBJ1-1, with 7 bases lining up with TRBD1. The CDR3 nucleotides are TGTGCCAGCAGCCCACAGACAGGGATGAACACTGAAGCTTTCTTT. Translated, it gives CASSPQTGMNTEAFF.